Below, 32 T cell receptor beta chains from the same sample are listed, as sequenced in a study of cytomegalovirus exposure and HLA in healthy donors. The data were produced by immunoSEQ multiplex PCR, yet TCRdb's version contains in-frame clones alone and is incomplete. The sample lists 150,000 to 180,000 clones, approximately 86% occurring once. The sequenced material came from PBMCs. The receptors shown here come from a human donor in good health.

This clone was picked up one time. The chain uses TRBV27 and TRBJ2-3, with TRBD1 matching 9 bases. This CDR3 contains 19 residues. The ends lost 5 bases at V and 0 bases at J; junction bases unmatched: 15. Germline V gene sequence: CDR1 MNHEY, CDR2 SMNVEV (reference sequence). CDR3 protein: CASSPFFIIQGASTDTQYF. DNA of the CDR3: TGTGCCAGCAGTCCCTTCTTTATTATACAGGGGGCTAGCACAGATACGCAGTATTTT.

The chain uses TRBV4-3 and TRBJ1-1; TRBD1 might be the D (5 bases). This CDR3 comprises 11 residues. Germline loops: CDR1 LGHNA, CDR2 YSLEER. Trimming stripped 3 bases from V and 8 bases from J, with 7 bases between. DNA of the CDR3: TGCGCCAGCAGCCAGGGGCCGGAAGCTTTCTTT. The encoded protein is CASSQGPEAFF.

In this sample, this clone turned up a few times. This chain connects TRBV2 to TRBJ1-1; D is ambiguous. Germline V gene lookup returns CDR1 SNHLY and CDR2 FYNNEI. The CDR3 covers 13 residues. With 6 bases removed from V and 5 bases from J, the gap between germline ends came to 13 bases. CDR3 DNA: TGTGCCAGCAGGGCCCAGGAGGGTACTGAAGCTTTCTTT. It is translated as CASRAQEGTEAFF.

This clone showed up just once. The chain couples TRBV28 to TRBJ2-1, with D tentatively TRBD1 (6 bases). Trimming took 5 bases from V and 10 from J, leaving 18 bases between them. Germline V gene data show CDR1 as MDHEN and CDR2 as SYDVKM. The CDR3 is 14 residues long. DNA for the CDR3: TGTGCCAGCAGTATACCAGGGGCTTGGTGGGAGCAGTTCTTC. Amino acids: CASSIPGAWWEQFF.

The chain is built from TRBV7-3 and TRBJ2-1; D may be TRBD1 (5 bases). Looked up from germline, CDR1 is SGHTA and CDR2 is FQGTGA. The CDR3 length is 15 residues. The V gene lost 2 bases and the J gene lost 2 bases, with 10 bases spanning the gap. The chain's CDR3 is CASSLQGSAYNEQFF. DNA for the CDR3: TGTGCCAGCAGCTTACAGGGTTCGGCCTACAATGAGCAGTTCTTC.

The chain recombines TRBV4-1 with TRBJ1-2, with 8 positions matching TRBD1. This CDR3 region has 15 residues. CDR1 and CDR2 from the germline V gene are MGHRA and YSYEKL. J lost 6 bases, V lost 1 base, and 7 bases had no gene match. In DNA form, the CDR3 reads TGCGCCAGCAGCCAAGTCGGACAGGGATGGGATGGCTACACCTTC. It translates to CASSQVGQGWDGYTF.

V is TRBV25-1 and J is TRBJ1-2; D is possibly TRBD1 (5 bases). Germline CDR1 is MGHDK and CDR2 is SYGVNS. CDR3 length: 16 amino acids. Trimming removed 4 bases from V and 1 base from J, with 16 bases in between. The CDR3 sequence is CASSGTTLIGNYGYTF. CDR3 sequence (DNA): TGTGCCAGCAGTGGGACAACCTTGATCGGTAACTATGGCTACACCTTC.

J is TRBJ2-7 and V is TRBV6-5, with 8 bases lining up with TRBD1. With 0 bases clipped from V and 3 bases from J, the junction kept 4 bases outside the gene matches. The germline V gene has CDR1 MNHEY and CDR2 SVGAGI. The CDR3 has 15 residues. This CDR3 is CASSYSTGVYYEQYF. The CDR3, as DNA: TGTGCCAGCAGTTACTCGACAGGGGTGTACTACGAGCAGTACTTC.

The chain uses TRBV5-4 and TRBJ1-2, with TRBD1 matching 10 bases. In germline, CDR1 is SGHNT, CDR2 YYREEE (reference sequence). The CDR3 sequence is 12 residues long. J lost 8 bases, V lost 4 bases, and 2 bases had no gene match. CDR3 bases: TGTGCCAGCAGCGGGACAGGGGACGGCTACACCTTC. Translating gives CASSGTGDGYTF.

This chain connects TRBV7-3 to TRBJ2-1, with 10 bases identical to TRBD2. Germline V gives CDR1 SGHTA, CDR2 FQGTGA. This CDR3 comprises 13 residues. Losses at the gene ends were 9 bases for V and 7 bases for J; bases not matched to a gene: 6. CDR3 sequence (DNA): TGTGCCAGTGCACTAGCGGGACAGAATGAGCAGTTCTTC. It specifies CASALAGQNEQFF.

This chain links TRBV29-1 with TRBJ2-1, with D unclear. CDR3 length equals 13 residues. V lost 2 bases to trimming and J lost 3 bases, with 8 bases between them. Germline V gene data show CDR1 as SQVTM and CDR2 as ANQGSEA. The CDR3 sequence: CSVEPQNYNEQFF. CDR3 nucleotides: TGCAGCGTTGAACCCCAGAACTACAATGAGCAGTTCTTC.

Here the CDR3 DNA reads TGTGCCAGCAGTTTAGGCCCAATTAACTATGGCTACACCTTC. Encoded protein: CASSLGPINYGYTF. The V gene is TRBV27, the J gene TRBJ1-2; the D is unclear. The CDR3 contains 14 residues. The germline V and J ends were trimmed by 2 bases and 1 base, with 8 bases remaining between them. Germline CDR1 MNHEY, CDR2 SMNVEV (reference sequence).

This sequence joins TRBV5-5 and TRBJ2-5, with a tentative D call TRBD1 (5 bases). The V end was cut by 4 bases, the J end by 1 base, with 8 bases between. Germline V gives CDR1 SGHKS, CDR2 YYEKEE (reference sequence). The CDR3 spans 13 residues. CDR3 amino acids: CASSATVQETQYF. The CDR3 nucleotides read TGTGCCAGCAGCGCGACAGTCCAAGAGACCCAGTACTTC.

This sequence joins TRBV7-2 and TRBJ2-2; 11 bases are a match to TRBD1. This CDR3 comprises 17 residues. The germline V gene encodes CDR1 SGHTA and CDR2 FQGNSA. V shed 5 bases and J 5 bases; nucleotides not matched to a gene: 10. The CDR3 loop is CASSRRDRGGGTGELFF. As DNA, the CDR3 is TGTGCCAGCAGCCGACGGGACAGGGGGGGCGGTACCGGGGAGCTGTTTTTT.

This chain links TRBV7-2 with TRBJ1-6, with a tentative D call TRBD1 (5 bases). V was trimmed by 2 bases and J by 3 bases, leaving 8 bases between them. The germline CDR1 and CDR2 sequences are SGHTA and FQGNSA. The CDR3 is 15 residues long. The CDR3 spells CASSLTQGYNSPLHF. The CDR3 DNA reads TGTGCCAGCAGCTTAACGCAGGGCTATAATTCACCCCTCCACTTT.

The chain links TRBV10-3 to TRBJ2-1; 11 nucleotides agree with TRBD2. After removal of 4 bases from V and 5 bases from J, the junction contained 7 bases not matched to a gene. The CDR3 totals 16 residues. CDR1 and CDR2 (germline): ENHRY, SYGVKD. The CDR3, as DNA: TGTGCCATCAGTGTGACCGGGACTAGCGGTAACAATGAGCAGTTCTTC. It is translated as CAISVTGTSGNNEQFF.

This chain joins TRBV6-6 and TRBJ1-1; D is unclear. Germline loops: CDR1 MNHNY, CDR2 SVGAGI (reference sequence). The CDR3 consists of 14 residues. Trimming removed 5 bases from V and 4 bases from J, with 14 bases in between. The chain's CDR3 is CASSILGVGTEAFF. CDR3 nucleotide sequence: TGTGCCAGCAGTATCCTCGGGGTAGGCACTGAAGCTTTCTTT.

This sequence joins TRBV25-1 and TRBJ2-3; possibly TRBD1 for D (5 bases). The CDR3 has 14 amino acids. Germline assignment: CDR1 MGHDK and CDR2 SYGVNS. Trimming took 6 bases from V and 2 from J, leaving 12 bases between them. The CDR3 spells CASSSRDPTDTQYF. Written as DNA, the CDR3 is TGTGCCAGCAGCAGCAGGGATCCCACAGATACGCAGTATTTT.

The CDR3 reads CASSSNNRGDRRGEKLFF. CDR3 nucleotides: TGTGCCAGCAGCTCGAATAACAGAGGAGACAGGAGAGGCGAAAAACTGTTTTTT. This chain uses TRBV5-5 with TRBJ1-4; D possibly corresponds to TRBD1 (6 bases). V lost 3 bases and J lost 8, with 26 bases in between. The CDR3 loop spans 18 amino acids. Germline values: CDR1 SGHKS, CDR2 YYEKEE (reference sequence).

The chain couples TRBV7-2 to TRBJ2-3, with 7 bases fitting TRBD2. Per germline, CDR1 SGHTA and CDR2 FQGNSA. There are 18 residues in the CDR3. With 6 bases clipped from V and 3 bases from J, the junction kept 18 bases outside the gene matches. DNA for the CDR3: TGTGCCAGCAGTCCCTCGGGAGGCCGACTAGCAGCGACAGATACGCAGTATTTT. Protein: CASSPSGGRLAATDTQYF.

This clone was seen a few times. The gene calls are TRBV27 and TRBJ2-7; TRBD1 might be the D (6 bases). CDR1 and CDR2 (germline): MNHEY, SMNVEV (reference sequence). The CDR3 contains 14 residues. V was clipped by 2 bases and J by 0 bases, with 8 bases between them. The CDR3 DNA is TGTGCCAGCAGTTTACAGGGGAGCTCCTACGAGCAGTACTTC. This translates into CASSLQGSSYEQYF.

This chain uses TRBV4-2 with TRBJ2-7, with 8 bases matching TRBD1. This CDR3 is 15 amino acids long. V lost 4 bases to trimming and J lost 2 bases; unmatched junction nucleotides: 7. The germline gives CDR1 LGHNA, CDR2 YNFKEQ. CDR3 sequence: CASSPRTGYAYEQYF. The CDR3 DNA is TGTGCCAGCAGCCCCCGGACAGGGTACGCCTACGAGCAGTACTTC.

The chain uses TRBV28 and TRBJ2-5, with TRBD1 as a possible D gene (6 bases). Germline values: CDR1 MDHEN, CDR2 SYDVKM. The CDR3 covers 15 residues. The V and J ends lost 0 bases and 5 bases respectively, with 13 bases between them. The CDR3 nucleotides are TGTGCCAGCAGTTTATGGGGCGAGGGGGACGAGACCCAGTACTTC. It encodes CASSLWGEGDETQYF. The variable domain in full, with the rest retrieved from reference TRBV28 and TRBJ2-5, is DVKVTQSSRYLVKRTGEKVFLECVQDMDHENMFWYRQDPGLGLRLIYFSYDVKMKEKGDIPEGYSVSREKKERFSLILESASTNQTSMYLCASSLWGEGDETQYFGPGTRLLVL.

The rearrangement joins TRBV5-4 to TRBJ2-2; 13 nucleotides match TRBD2. V gave up 4 bases and J gave up 4 bases; unmatched junction bases: 7. Germline CDR1 reads SGHNT; CDR2 reads YYREEE (reference sequence). There are 17 residues in the CDR3. This CDR3 reads CASSPRTSGSFTGELFF. DNA for the CDR3: TGTGCCAGCAGCCCCCGGACTAGCGGGAGTTTCACCGGGGAGCTGTTTTTT.

The V and J genes are TRBV9 and TRBJ2-2, with TRBD2 identical over 11 bases. The V gene end was trimmed by 0 bases and the J gene end by 2 bases; junction bases not matched to a gene: 18. This CDR3 has 22 residues. Germline CDR1 and CDR2: SGDLS and YYNGEE. CDR3 coding DNA: TGTGCCAGCAGCGTAGCATCGGGTCTAGCGGGAGGAACTGAGCAAAACACCGGGGAGCTGTTTTTT. Its protein is CASSVASGLAGGTEQNTGELFF.

The V call is TRBV18, the J call TRBJ1-2; 9 positions agree with TRBD1. Germline assignment: CDR1 KGHSH and CDR2 LQKENI. The CDR3 runs 13 residues. J lost 6 bases, V lost 4 bases, and 3 bases had no gene match. CDR3 in amino acids: CASSLRDRDGYTF. Written as DNA, the CDR3 is TGTGCCAGCTCACTCCGGGACAGGGATGGCTACACCTTC.

The chain couples TRBV28 to TRBJ2-1; 9 bases map to TRBD1. This CDR3 spans 16 amino acids. V dropped 5 bases and J dropped 7; count of bases not matched to a gene: 12. Germline V lookup: CDR1 MDHEN, CDR2 SYDVKM. CDR3 coding DNA: TGTGCCAGCAGTCCTCTACGGACAGGGGTAGGGAATGAGCAGTTCTTC. It codes for CASSPLRTGVGNEQFF.

The CDR3 sequence is CSARRGDTQYF. CDR3 DNA sequence: TGCAGTGCTAGGAGAGGAGATACGCAGTATTTT. The chain employs TRBV20-1 and TRBJ2-3, with D unclear. Trimming removed 3 bases at V and 5 bases at J, with 6 bases between. Germline V gene data show CDR1 as DFQATT and CDR2 as SNEGSKA (reference sequence). CDR3 length: 11 residues.

This clone was seen a single time. The chain couples TRBV2 to TRBJ1-1, with TRBD1 matching 10 bases. Germline V gives CDR1 SNHLY, CDR2 FYNNEI. The CDR3 length is 14 residues. J gave up 1 base and V 4 bases, and 0 bases lay outside the gene matches. As DNA, the CDR3 is TGTGCCAGCAGTGGGGACAGGGGGAACACTGAAGCTTTCTTT. It encodes CASSGDRGNTEAFF. Full variable domain (rest looked up from reference TRBV2 and TRBJ1-1): EPEVTQTPSHQVTQMGQEVILRCVPISNHLYFYWYRQILGQKVEFLVSFYNNEISEKSEIFDDQFSVERPDGSNFTLKIRSTKLEDSAMYFCASSGDRGNTEAFFGQGTRLTVV.

The chain couples TRBV11-2 to TRBJ1-1; D is unresolved. Germline V gene sequence: CDR1 SGHAT, CDR2 FQNNGV. This CDR3 has 13 amino acids. Trimming took off 3 bases at V and 11 bases at J, with 16 bases between the two ends. CDR3 in amino acids: CASSLRTGGSAFF. The CDR3 region has the DNA TGTGCCAGCAGCTTGAGGACGGGCGGGAGCGCTTTCTTT.

V usage is TRBV9 and J usage is TRBJ1-4, with TRBD1 matching over 7 bases. Germline V CDR1 and CDR2: SGDLS, YYNGEE. The V and J ends lost 3 bases and 6 bases, in that order; junction bases with no gene match: 14. The CDR3 consists of 17 residues. CDR3 sequence (DNA): TGTGCCAGCAGCGGCGGGGTTGGAGGACAGGCCTATGAAAAACTGTTTTTT. Its protein product is CASSGGVGGQAYEKLFF.

The gene calls are TRBV7-2 and TRBJ2-7; 7 nucleotides line up with TRBD1. CDR3 length equals 15 residues. The J segment lost 2 bases and the V segment lost 2 bases, leaving 6 bases of the junction unmatched. Per the germline V gene, CDR1 is SGHTA and CDR2 is FQGNSA. The CDR3 loop reads CASSLSGTEAYEQYF. For the CDR3, the DNA is TGTGCCAGCAGCTTAAGTGGGACAGAGGCCTACGAGCAGTACTTC.